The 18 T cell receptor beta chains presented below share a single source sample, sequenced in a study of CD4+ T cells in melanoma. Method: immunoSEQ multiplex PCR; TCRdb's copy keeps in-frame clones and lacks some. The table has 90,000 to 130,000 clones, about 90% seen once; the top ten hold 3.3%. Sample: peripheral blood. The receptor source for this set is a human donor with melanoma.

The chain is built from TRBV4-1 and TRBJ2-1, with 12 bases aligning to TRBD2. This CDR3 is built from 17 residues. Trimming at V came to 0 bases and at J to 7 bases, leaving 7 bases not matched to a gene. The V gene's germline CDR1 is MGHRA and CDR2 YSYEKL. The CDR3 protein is CASSQDPPSGGGNEQFF. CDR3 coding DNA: TGCGCCAGCAGCCAAGATCCGCCTAGCGGGGGGGGGAATGAGCAGTTCTTC.

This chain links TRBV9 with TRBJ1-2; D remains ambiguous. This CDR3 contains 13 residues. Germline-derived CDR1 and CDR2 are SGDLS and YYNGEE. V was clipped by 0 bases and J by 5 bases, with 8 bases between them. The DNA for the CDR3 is TGTGCCAGCAGCGTAGGGCCGACTTATGGCTACACCTTC. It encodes CASSVGPTYGYTF. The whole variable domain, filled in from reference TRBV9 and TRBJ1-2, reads DSGVTQTPKHLITATGQRVTLRCSPRSGDLSVYWYQQSLDQGLQFLIQYYNGEERAKGNILERFSAQQFPDLHSELNLSSLELGDSALYFCASSVGPTYGYTFGSGTRLTVV.

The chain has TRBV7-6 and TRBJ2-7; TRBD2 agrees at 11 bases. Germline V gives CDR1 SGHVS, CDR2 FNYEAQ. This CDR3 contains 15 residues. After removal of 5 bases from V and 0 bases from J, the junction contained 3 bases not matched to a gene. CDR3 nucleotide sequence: TGTGCCAGCAGCAAAACTAGCGGGGGCTCCTACGAGCAGTACTTC. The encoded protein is CASSKTSGGSYEQYF.

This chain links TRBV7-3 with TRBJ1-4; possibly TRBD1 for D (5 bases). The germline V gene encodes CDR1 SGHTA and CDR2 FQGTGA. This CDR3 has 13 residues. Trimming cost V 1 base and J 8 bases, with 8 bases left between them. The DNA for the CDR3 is TGTGCCAGCAGCTTAATCCAGGGCGAAAAACTGTTTTTT. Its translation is CASSLIQGEKLFF.

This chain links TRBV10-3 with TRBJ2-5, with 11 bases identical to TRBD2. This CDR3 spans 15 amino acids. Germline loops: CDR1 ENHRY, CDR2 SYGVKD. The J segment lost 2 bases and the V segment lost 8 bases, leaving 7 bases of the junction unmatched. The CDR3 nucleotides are TGTGCCATCGGGACGGGACTAGCGGAACAAGAGACCCAGTACTTC. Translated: CAIGTGLAEQETQYF.

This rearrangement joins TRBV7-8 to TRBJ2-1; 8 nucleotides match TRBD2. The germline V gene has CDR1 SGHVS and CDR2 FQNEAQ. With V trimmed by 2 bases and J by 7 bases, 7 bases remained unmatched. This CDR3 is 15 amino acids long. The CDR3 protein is CASSLFGTSKNEQFF. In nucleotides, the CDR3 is TGTGCCAGCAGCTTATTCGGGACTAGTAAGAATGAGCAGTTCTTC.

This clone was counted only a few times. The CDR3 spells CASSSGLAVPSYEQYF. Written as DNA, the CDR3 is TGTGCCAGTAGTTCGGGACTAGCGGTGCCCTCCTACGAGCAGTACTTC. The chain links TRBV19 to TRBJ2-7; 11 bases line up with TRBD2. Germline trimming cut 5 bases from V and 0 bases from J; bases unmatched to any gene: 6. CDR3 length: 16 amino acids. The germline V gene has CDR1 LNHDA and CDR2 SQIVND (reference sequence).

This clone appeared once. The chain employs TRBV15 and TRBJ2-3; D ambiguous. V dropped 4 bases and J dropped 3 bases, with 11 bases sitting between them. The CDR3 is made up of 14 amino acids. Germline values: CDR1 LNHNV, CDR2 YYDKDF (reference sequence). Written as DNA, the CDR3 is TGTGCCACCAGCACTGAGGACCCTACAGATACGCAGTATTTT. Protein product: CATSTEDPTDTQYF.

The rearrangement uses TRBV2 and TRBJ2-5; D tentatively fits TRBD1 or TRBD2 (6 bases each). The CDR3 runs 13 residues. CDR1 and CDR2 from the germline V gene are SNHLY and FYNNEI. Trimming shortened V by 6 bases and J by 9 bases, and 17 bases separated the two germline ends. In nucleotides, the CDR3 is TGTGCCAGCAGCAAAGAGGGGGGATCGGCCCAGTACTTC. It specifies CASSKEGGSAQYF.

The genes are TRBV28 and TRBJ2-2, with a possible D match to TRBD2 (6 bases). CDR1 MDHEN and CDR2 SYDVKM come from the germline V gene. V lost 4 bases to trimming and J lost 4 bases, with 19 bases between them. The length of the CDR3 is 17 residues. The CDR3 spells CASSSPAGGPVTGELFF. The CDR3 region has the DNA TGTGCCAGCAGTTCCCCCGCTGGAGGGCCGGTCACCGGGGAGCTGTTTTTT.

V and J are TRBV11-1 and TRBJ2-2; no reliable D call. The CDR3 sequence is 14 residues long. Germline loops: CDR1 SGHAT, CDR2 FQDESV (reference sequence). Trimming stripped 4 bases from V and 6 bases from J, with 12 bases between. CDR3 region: CASSSQLLSGELFF. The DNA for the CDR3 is TGTGCCAGCAGCTCCCAGCTGTTATCCGGGGAGCTGTTTTTT.

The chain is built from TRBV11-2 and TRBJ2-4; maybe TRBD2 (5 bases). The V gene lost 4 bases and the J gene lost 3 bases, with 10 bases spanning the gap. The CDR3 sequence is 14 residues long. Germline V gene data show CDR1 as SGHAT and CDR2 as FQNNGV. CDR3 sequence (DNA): TGTGCCAGCAGCTCGGGATTGAGCAAAAACATTCAGTACTTC. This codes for CASSSGLSKNIQYF.

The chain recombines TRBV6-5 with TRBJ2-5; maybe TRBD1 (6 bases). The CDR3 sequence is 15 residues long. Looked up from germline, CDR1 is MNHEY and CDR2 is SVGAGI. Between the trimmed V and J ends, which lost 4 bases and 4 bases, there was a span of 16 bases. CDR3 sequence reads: CASSFLQGRGETQYF. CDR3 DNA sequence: TGTGCCAGCAGTTTTCTACAGGGTAGGGGAGAGACCCAGTACTTC.

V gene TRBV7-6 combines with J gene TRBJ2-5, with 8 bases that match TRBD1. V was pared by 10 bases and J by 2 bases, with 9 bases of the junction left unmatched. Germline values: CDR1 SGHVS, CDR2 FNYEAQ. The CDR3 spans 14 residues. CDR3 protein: CATSDRVLQETQYF. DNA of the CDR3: TGTGCCACCTCGGACAGGGTACTACAAGAGACCCAGTACTTC.

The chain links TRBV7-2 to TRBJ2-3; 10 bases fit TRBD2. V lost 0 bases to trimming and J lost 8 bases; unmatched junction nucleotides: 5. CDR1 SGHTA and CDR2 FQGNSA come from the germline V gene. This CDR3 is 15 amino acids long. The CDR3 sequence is CASSLAASGGGTQYF. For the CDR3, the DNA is TGTGCCAGCAGCTTAGCCGCTAGCGGGGGAGGTACGCAGTATTTT.

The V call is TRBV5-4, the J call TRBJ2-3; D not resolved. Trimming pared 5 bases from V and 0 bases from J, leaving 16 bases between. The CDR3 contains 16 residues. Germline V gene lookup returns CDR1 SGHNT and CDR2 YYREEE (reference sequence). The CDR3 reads CASRIGATTSTDTQYF. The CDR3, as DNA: TGTGCCAGCAGAATTGGCGCAACAACTAGCACAGATACGCAGTATTTT. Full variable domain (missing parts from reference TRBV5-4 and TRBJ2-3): ETGVTQSPTHLIKTRGQQVTLRCSSQSGHNTVSWYQQALGQGPQFIFQYYREEENGRGNFPPRFSGLQFPNYSSELNVNALELDDSALYLCASRIGATTSTDTQYFGPGTRLTVL.

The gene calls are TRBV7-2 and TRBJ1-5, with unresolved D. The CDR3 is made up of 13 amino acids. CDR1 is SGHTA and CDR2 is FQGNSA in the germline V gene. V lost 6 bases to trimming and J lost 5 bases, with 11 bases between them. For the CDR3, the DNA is TGTGCCAGCAGTCTCGAGCCCTATCAGCCCCAGCATTTT. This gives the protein CASSLEPYQPQHF.

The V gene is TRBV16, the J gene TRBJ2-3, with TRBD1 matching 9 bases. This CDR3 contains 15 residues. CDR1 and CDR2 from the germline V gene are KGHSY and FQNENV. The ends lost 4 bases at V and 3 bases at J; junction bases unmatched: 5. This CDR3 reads CASSLSGTGTDTQYF. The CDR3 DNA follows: TGTGCCAGCAGCCTATCCGGGACAGGGACAGATACGCAGTATTTT.